Listed here are 23 T cell receptor beta chains from one sample, sequenced in a study of CD8 T cells in ankylosing spondylitis. The study's findings and limits: Made up of eight highly homologous variants, a TCR beta motif appeared characteristic of ankylosing spondylitis blood.

What these receptors recognize is not known. Each CDR3 protein is one row after TCRdb ran MiXCR on the 5' RACE reads. Seen here are over 700,000 distinct CDR3 sequences, roughly 20% observed once, and the top ten hold over 15%. Input material: blood, either unsorted or a sorted T cell fraction (not recorded which). These receptors were collected from a male donor with ankylosing spondylitis.

The chain is built from TRBV12-3 or TRBV12-4 and TRBJ1-5; a weak D match, TRBD1 (5 bases). Trimming shortened V by 5 bases and J by 0 bases, and 11 bases separated the two germline ends. The CDR3 contains 15 residues. CDR3 in DNA: TGTGCCAGCAGTCACCGGGACGGTAGCAATCAGCCCCAGCATTTT. The encoded protein is CASSHRDGSNQPQHF.

The chain employs TRBV20-1 and TRBJ2-4, with D perhaps given as TRBD1 or TRBD2 (6 bases each). V dropped 1 base and J dropped 1 base, with 14 bases sitting between them. CDR1 is DFQATT and CDR2 is SNEGSKA in the germline V gene (reference sequence). CDR3 length: 16 residues. The CDR3 DNA reads TGCAGTGCTAGAGCCAGGGGACTCGGGGCCAAAAACATTCAGTACTTC. It codes for CSARARGLGAKNIQYF.

The rearrangement links TRBV4-1 to TRBJ2-3; D is tentatively TRBD1 or TRBD2 (6 bases each). CDR3 length equals 15 residues. Germline V lookup: CDR1 MGHRA, CDR2 YSYEKL. V was pared by 1 base and J by 5 bases, with 13 bases between. The CDR3 DNA reads as TGCGCCAGCAGCCAAGTGGGGGGCTGGGGAGATACGCAGTATTTT. It translates to CASSQVGGWGDTQYF.

V gene TRBV11-2 combines with J gene TRBJ1-6; D ambiguous. CDR1 SGHAT and CDR2 FQNNGV come from the germline V gene. The CDR3 spans 15 residues. V was cut by 1 base and J by 6 bases, with 10 bases left in between. CDR3 DNA: TGTGCCAGCAGCTTAGGACCTACGCTTAATTCACCCCTCCACTTT. Residues: CASSLGPTLNSPLHF.

This clonotype has a handful of counts. The chain uses TRBV20-1 and TRBJ1-2, with TRBD1 as a possible D gene (6 bases). This CDR3 has 16 amino acids. Germline V lookup: CDR1 DFQATT, CDR2 SNEGSKA (reference sequence). The V end was cut by 4 bases, the J end by 4 bases, with 22 bases between. The CDR3 loop reads CSANRDGAGGAYGYTF. The CDR3, as DNA: TGCAGTGCTAACAGGGACGGGGCTGGGGGTGCCTATGGCTACACCTTC.

This clonotype turned up a few times. The chain combines TRBV6-2 or TRBV6-3 with TRBJ1-5, with unresolved D. The V end lost 7 bases, the J end lost 6 bases, and 10 bases lay between the germline ends. Germline lookup yields CDR1 MNHEY and CDR2 SVGEGT. The CDR3 covers 12 residues. DNA for the CDR3: TGTGCCAGCAAGGAGGGTATTCAGCCCCAGCATTTT. Protein product: CASKEGIQPQHF.

The chain combines TRBV20-1 with TRBJ2-3, with TRBD2 identical over 13 bases. Trimming took 2 bases from V and 10 from J; bases not matched to a gene: 6. Germline CDR1 is DFQATT and CDR2 is SNEGSKA (reference sequence). CDR3 length equals 14 residues. CDR3 sequence (DNA): TGCAGTGCTAGACCGGGACTAGCGGGATCACCGCAGTATTTT. This encodes CSARPGLAGSPQYF.

The chain uses TRBV11-2 and TRBJ1-6; 9 nucleotides line up with TRBD1. Germline CDR1 and CDR2: SGHAT and FQNNGV. The CDR3 contains 16 residues. Unmatched junction bases numbered 9, after V lost 5 bases and J lost 7 bases. The CDR3 DNA is TGTGCCAGCAGCCTTTCGACAGGGGGTATGAATTCACCCCTCCACTTT. Translation gives CASSLSTGGMNSPLHF. Full variable domain (remainder filled in from reference TRBV11-2 and TRBJ1-6): EAGVAQSPRYKIIEKRQSVAFWCNPISGHATLYWYQQILGQGPKLLIQFQNNGVVDDSQLPKDRFSAERLKGVDSTLKIQPAKLEDSAVYLCASSLSTGGMNSPLHFGNGTRLTVT.

This clonotype has just a few counts. The chain uses TRBV2 and TRBJ2-7, with TRBD2 matching 8 bases. CDR1 is SNHLY and CDR2 is FYNNEI in the germline V gene. V lost 7 bases, J lost 4 bases, and 12 bases stayed unmatched. This CDR3 comprises 15 residues. CDR3 bases: TGTGCCAGCACTGACTGGGTCAGCGGGGGATACGAGCAGTACTTC. Protein product: CASTDWVSGGYEQYF. Full variable domain (rest looked up from reference TRBV2 and TRBJ2-7): EPEVTQTPSHQVTQMGQEVILRCVPISNHLYFYWYRQILGQKVEFLVSFYNNEISEKSEIFDDQFSVERPDGSNFTLKIRSTKLEDSAMYFCASTDWVSGGYEQYFGPGTRLTVT.

This clonotype was counted only a few times. This rearrangement joins TRBV5-1 to TRBJ2-5, with a weak D call TRBD2 (5 bases). The germline V and J ends were trimmed by 0 bases and 3 bases, with 18 bases remaining between them. This CDR3 spans 17 amino acids. The germline V gene encodes CDR1 SGHRS and CDR2 YFSETQ. The CDR3 is CASSLDGAEGLEETQYF. CDR3 DNA sequence: TGCGCCAGCAGCTTGGATGGAGCTGAGGGCTTGGAAGAGACCCAGTACTTC.

This clonotype was found many times. The J gene is TRBJ2-1, the V gene TRBV5-1; TRBD1 matches at 9 bases. V was pared by 4 bases and J by 6 bases, with 8 bases of the junction left unmatched. The CDR3 consists of 15 residues. In germline, CDR1 is SGHRS, CDR2 YFSETQ. The CDR3 sequence: CASSLWTGVGNEQFF. In DNA form, the CDR3 reads TGCGCCAGCAGCCTATGGACAGGGGTAGGCAATGAGCAGTTCTTC.

This clonotype has just a few counts. V gene TRBV11-2 combines with J gene TRBJ2-1; no reliable D call. This CDR3 region has 14 residues. Trimming pared 2 bases from V and 4 bases from J, leaving 9 bases between. Germline V gene sequence: CDR1 SGHAT, CDR2 FQNNGV. The CDR3: CASSLSPLYNEQFF. The CDR3 DNA follows: TGTGCCAGCAGCTTATCACCCCTGTACAATGAGCAGTTCTTC.

The rearrangement links TRBV15 to TRBJ2-7; 9 nucleotides align to TRBD2. V shed 3 bases, J shed 1 base, and the junction held 4 bases outside the gene matches. CDR3 length equals 15 residues. Germline values: CDR1 LNHNV, CDR2 YYDKDF (reference sequence). CDR3 sequence (DNA): TGTGCCACCAGCAGCCGGACTAGCGTATCCTACGAGCAGTACTTC. The encoded protein is CATSSRTSVSYEQYF.

V and J are TRBV2 and TRBJ1-6; D is possibly TRBD1 (5 bases). This CDR3 is 14 amino acids long. Trimming removed 7 bases from V and 7 bases from J, with 14 bases in between. In germline, CDR1 is SNHLY, CDR2 FYNNEI. CDR3 amino acids: CASIEGGENSPLHF. The CDR3 DNA reads as TGTGCCAGCATCGAGGGAGGGGAGAATTCACCCCTCCACTTT.

The gene calls are TRBV20-1 and TRBJ1-5, with 9 bases that match TRBD1. This CDR3 contains 18 residues. Unmatched junction bases numbered 12, after V lost 1 base and J lost 2 bases. Germline CDR1 reads DFQATT; CDR2 reads SNEGSKA (reference sequence). The CDR3 sequence: CSARGPGQGLSGNQPQHF. The CDR3 nucleotides are TGCAGTGCTAGAGGGCCCGGACAGGGGCTATCGGGCAATCAGCCCCAGCATTTT.

This clonotype was recorded a few times. The rearrangement joins TRBV29-1 to TRBJ2-2; 9 positions match TRBD1. The CDR3 is 14 amino acids. V gave up 7 bases and J gave up 1 base; unmatched junction bases: 4. The germline CDR1 and CDR2 sequences are SQVTM and ANQGSEA. CDR3 DNA: TGCAGCGCGCCGGGACAGGGGAACACCGGGGAGCTGTTTTTT. Its translation is CSAPGQGNTGELFF.

This clonotype came up a few times. The CDR3 coding sequence is TGTGCCAGCGGACAGGAGCAGTTCTTC. Translation gives CASGQEQFF. This chain connects TRBV7-2 to TRBJ2-1, with D possibly TRBD1 on 6 matching bases. The germline V and J ends were trimmed by 8 bases and 10 bases, with 6 bases remaining between them. Germline V gives CDR1 SGHTA, CDR2 FQGNSA. This CDR3 spans 9 amino acids.

This clonotype was found many times. V gene TRBV12-3 or TRBV12-4 combines with J gene TRBJ2-3; D is unresolved. The CDR3 sequence is 13 residues long. V gave up 6 bases and J gave up 4 bases, with 11 bases separating them. The CDR3, as DNA: TGTGCCAGCAGCGTACGCGGATCAGATACGCAGTATTTT. The encoded protein is CASSVRGSDTQYF.

This clonotype has a handful of counts. The chain uses TRBV5-1 and TRBJ1-1, with 9 bases aligning to TRBD1. The germline V gene has CDR1 SGHRS and CDR2 YFSETQ. V lost 4 bases and J lost 5; bases outside the gene matches: 9. The CDR3 runs 15 residues. CDR3 sequence reads: CASSGTGTGRTEAFF. The DNA for the CDR3 is TGCGCCAGCAGCGGGACCGGGACAGGGCGGACTGAAGCTTTCTTT.

A few counts support this clonotype. CDR3 region: CASSYGRGHTDTQYF. The CDR3 nucleotides are TGTGCCAGCAGTTACGGGCGGGGCCACACAGATACGCAGTATTTT. The V and J genes are TRBV6-5 and TRBJ2-3, with D perhaps matching TRBD2 (6 bases). V lost 2 bases to trimming and J lost 2 bases, with 11 bases between them. Germline CDR1 is MNHEY and CDR2 is SVGAGI. The CDR3 consists of 15 residues.

This clonotype was seen at least ten times. The chain joins TRBV9 to TRBJ2-2; 8 positions match TRBD2. Germline CDR1 and CDR2: SGDLS and YYNGEE. V was clipped by 4 bases and J by 5 bases; unmatched bases: 7. The CDR3 spans 15 residues. CDR3 nucleotides: TGTGCCAGCAGCCCAACGGGAGGGGGAACCGGGGAGCTGTTTTTT. Protein product: CASSPTGGGTGELFF.

The sample holds a few counts of this clonotype. The gene calls are TRBV7-9 and TRBJ1-5, with 8 bases lining up with TRBD1. This CDR3 is built from 15 residues. V lost 5 bases and J lost 1; bases outside the gene matches: 4. The germline CDR1 and CDR2 sequences are SEHNR and FQNEAQ (reference sequence). The CDR3 reads CASSQTGASNQPQHF. CDR3 coding DNA: TGTGCCAGCAGCCAGACAGGGGCCAGCAATCAGCCCCAGCATTTT.

The rearrangement uses TRBV6-1 and TRBJ2-7, with D perhaps matching TRBD2 (6 bases). The CDR3 extends over 14 amino acids. The germline V gene has CDR1 MNHNS and CDR2 SASEGT. The ends were cut back, 7 bases at V and 3 bases at J, with 16 bases in the middle. The CDR3 coding sequence is TGTGCCAGCACCCCAGTCGGGGGAAACTACGAGCAGTACTTC. It specifies CASTPVGGNYEQYF.